The 23 T cell receptor beta chains below come from one sample, sequenced in a study of technical replicates of blood from a few donors. The table came from immunoSEQ multiplex PCR; TCRdb's copy has only in-frame clones and leaves some out. Among some 74,000 clones listed, roughly 90% were seen once. What was sequenced was T cells isolated from PBMCs. The receptors were gathered from a human donor in good health.

The chain couples TRBV5-4 to TRBJ2-7, with D possibly TRBD2 on 5 matching bases. Germline CDR1 SGHNT, CDR2 YYREEE (reference sequence). With 0 bases removed from V and 3 bases from J, the gap between germline ends came to 10 bases. This CDR3 spans 14 amino acids. This CDR3 is CASSLAELDYEQYF. The CDR3 nucleotides read TGTGCCAGCAGCTTGGCCGAACTAGACTACGAGCAGTACTTC.

In its sample, this clone was seen once. The V and J genes are TRBV11-2 and TRBJ1-3; D may be TRBD1 (5 bases). Trimming pared 6 bases from V and 4 bases from J, leaving 19 bases between. The CDR3 sequence is 16 residues long. CDR1 is SGHAT, CDR2 FQNNGV, per germline. The CDR3 region is CASRFAGYQEGNTIYF. The CDR3 DNA sequence: TGTGCCAGCAGATTTGCAGGGTATCAAGAGGGAAACACCATATATTTT.

Here the CDR3 reads CASSVGGGEATDTQYF. The CDR3 DNA reads as TGTGCCAGCAGCGTAGGGGGGGGAGAGGCTACAGATACGCAGTATTTT. The chain combines TRBV9 with TRBJ2-3; 7 nucleotides match TRBD2. The ends lost 0 bases at V and 3 bases at J; junction bases unmatched: 7. The CDR3 covers 16 residues. The germline V gene has CDR1 SGDLS and CDR2 YYNGEE.

The genes are TRBV18 and TRBJ2-7; TRBD2 matches 9 bases. This CDR3 comprises 14 residues. Trimming at V came to 3 bases and at J to 6 bases, leaving 6 bases not matched to a gene. Germline CDR1 is KGHSH and CDR2 is LQKENI. This chain's CDR3 is CASSPGREGLEQYF. The CDR3 bases are TGTGCCAGCTCACCGGGGCGGGAGGGCCTCGAGCAGTACTTC.

The V and J genes are TRBV7-8 and TRBJ2-3, with 7 bases that match TRBD2. CDR1 and CDR2 from the germline V gene are SGHVS and FQNEAQ. The V gene end was trimmed by 5 bases and the J gene end by 4 bases; junction bases not matched to a gene: 9. The CDR3 length is 15 residues. CDR3 DNA sequence: TGTGCCAGCAGCCTCGGGACTACGGAGGCAGATACGCAGTATTTT. It codes for CASSLGTTEADTQYF.

The V and J genes are TRBV14 and TRBJ2-3; a possible D gene is TRBD2 (6 bases). Germline CDR1 and CDR2: SGHDN and FVKESK. Trimming cost V 4 bases and J 3 bases, with 11 bases left between them. The CDR3 is 14 residues long. In nucleotides, the CDR3 is TGTGCCAGCAGCCCTACTAGCAGTACAGATACGCAGTATTTT. Translating gives CASSPTSSTDTQYF.

V is TRBV5-4 and J is TRBJ1-2; the match to TRBD1 covers 8 bases. V shed 3 bases, J shed 4 bases, and the junction held 5 bases outside the gene matches. Germline CDR1 SGHNT, CDR2 YYREEE (reference sequence). The CDR3 extends over 14 amino acids. CDR3 DNA: TGTGCCAGCAGCTCGGACAGGGCGAGCTATGGCTACACCTTC. Translated: CASSSDRASYGYTF.

The V and J genes are TRBV28 and TRBJ1-4; 8 nucleotides match TRBD1. The CDR3 runs to 15 residues. Looked up from germline, CDR1 is MDHEN and CDR2 is SYDVKM. The V and J ends lost 5 bases and 8 bases, in that order; junction bases with no gene match: 10. The CDR3 loop reads CASSPAGGGREKLFF. Here the CDR3 DNA reads TGTGCCAGCAGTCCGGCAGGGGGCGGTAGGGAAAAACTGTTTTTT.

This clone was detected a few times. The gene calls are TRBV30 and TRBJ1-1; D is undetermined. Germline V gives CDR1 GTSNPN, CDR2 SVGIG (reference sequence). V shed 0 bases and J shed 5 bases, with 7 bases lying between them. The CDR3 has 12 amino acids. The CDR3 DNA is TGTGCCTGGAGTGTATCGGGAACTGAAGCTTTCTTT. It specifies CAWSVSGTEAFF.

The chain links TRBV5-5 to TRBJ1-1; TRBD1 agrees at 7 bases. This CDR3 spans 14 amino acids. Germline lookup yields CDR1 SGHKS and CDR2 YYEKEE (reference sequence). The V gene end was trimmed by 1 base and the J gene end by 4 bases; junction bases not matched to a gene: 4. The CDR3 reads CASSLSRQGTEAFF. In nucleotides, the CDR3 is TGTGCCAGCAGCTTGTCTAGACAGGGCACTGAAGCTTTCTTT.

The V and J genes are TRBV5-1 and TRBJ1-2, with D hard to call. Trimming removed 4 bases from V and 1 base from J, with 8 bases in between. CDR1 is SGHRS, CDR2 YFSETQ, per germline. The CDR3 has 13 amino acids. This CDR3 is CASSEQLNYGYTF. In DNA, the CDR3 is TGCGCCAGCAGCGAACAGCTTAACTATGGCTACACCTTC.

This sequence joins TRBV5-5 and TRBJ2-7; 8 bases match TRBD2. Germline values: CDR1 SGHKS, CDR2 YYEKEE (reference sequence). The CDR3 spans 15 residues. V shed 4 bases, J shed 3 bases, and the junction held 9 bases outside the gene matches. CDR3 sequence: CASSRISGEGYEQYF. The CDR3 DNA sequence: TGTGCCAGCAGCCGAATTAGCGGGGAGGGCTACGAGCAGTACTTC.

This clone was found once. CDR3 DNA sequence: TGTGCCAGTAGTATCATCGGGGGGCTTGGTGGAAACACCATATATTTT. This encodes CASSIIGGLGGNTIYF. This chain connects TRBV19 to TRBJ1-3, with D possibly being TRBD1 (6 bases). This CDR3 spans 16 amino acids. CDR1 is LNHDA, CDR2 SQIVND, per germline (reference sequence). The V end was cut by 3 bases, the J end by 3 bases, with 15 bases between.

The chain is built from TRBV28 and TRBJ2-1, with TRBD2 identical over 8 bases. CDR3 length equals 16 residues. Losses at the gene ends were 2 bases for V and 4 bases for J; bases not matched to a gene: 7. In germline, CDR1 is MDHEN, CDR2 SYDVKM. The CDR3 nucleotides read TGTGCCAGCAGTTTAGGAGTAGCGGGAAAATACAATGAGCAGTTCTTC. Protein sequence: CASSLGVAGKYNEQFF.

The chain carries TRBV13 and TRBJ1-1; TRBD1 matches at 8 bases. The J segment lost 5 bases and the V segment lost 5 bases, leaving 7 bases of the junction unmatched. The germline V gene has CDR1 PRHDT and CDR2 FYEKMQ (reference sequence). There are 14 residues in the CDR3. CDR3 in DNA: TGTGCCAGCAGCCCCCCAGGGGGCCGAACTGAAGCTTTCTTT. Translated, it gives CASSPPGGRTEAFF.

This sequence joins TRBV7-8 and TRBJ2-7, with a tentative D call TRBD2 (5 bases). The length of the CDR3 is 14 residues. Germline CDR1 and CDR2: SGHVS and FQNEAQ. Trimming cost V 2 bases and J 3 bases, with 11 bases left between them. CDR3 sequence (DNA): TGTGCCAGCAGCTTACTAGGAGGCTACTACGAGCAGTACTTC. As protein: CASSLLGGYYEQYF.

The V gene is TRBV6-5, the J gene TRBJ2-3; TRBD2 matches 7 bases. V lost 4 bases and J lost 0; bases outside the gene matches: 4. CDR3 length equals 15 residues. In germline, CDR1 is MNHEY, CDR2 SVGAGI. The CDR3 sequence is CASSWPSGSTDTQYF. CDR3 DNA sequence: TGTGCCAGCAGTTGGCCTAGCGGCAGCACAGATACGCAGTATTTT.

The rearrangement joins TRBV6-5 to TRBJ2-7; D is possibly TRBD1 (6 bases). Germline V lookup: CDR1 MNHEY, CDR2 SVGAGI. Trimming removed 2 bases at V and 5 bases at J, with 13 bases between. This CDR3 comprises 14 residues. The CDR3 protein is CASSYATGPHEQYF. Here the CDR3 DNA reads TGTGCCAGCAGTTACGCGACAGGCCCACACGAGCAGTACTTC.

The chain carries TRBV27 and TRBJ2-7; unclear D gene. Germline V gene sequence: CDR1 MNHEY, CDR2 SMNVEV (reference sequence). The V end was cut by 3 bases, the J end by 4 bases, with 7 bases between. This CDR3 has 12 amino acids. The CDR3 nucleotides are TGTGCCAGCAGTTTTCCATGTTACGAGCAGTACTTC. It translates to CASSFPCYEQYF.

This chain uses TRBV7-6 with TRBJ2-5; the match to TRBD2 covers 11 bases. With V trimmed by 2 bases and J by 4 bases, 9 bases remained unmatched. Germline loops: CDR1 SGHVS, CDR2 FNYEAQ. CDR3 length equals 17 residues. For the CDR3, the DNA is TGTGCCAGCAGCTTAAAATTTAGTAGCGGGAGGGCAGAGACCCAGTACTTC. Its protein product is CASSLKFSSGRAETQYF.

This chain connects TRBV7-3 to TRBJ2-6; D not certain. The CDR3 loop spans 15 amino acids. Germline V lookup: CDR1 SGHTA, CDR2 FQGTGA. Trimming shortened V by 1 base and J by 0 bases, and 4 bases separated the two germline ends. CDR3 loop: CASSLIGSGANVLTF. CDR3 coding DNA: TGTGCCAGCAGCTTAATCGGCTCTGGGGCCAACGTCCTGACTTTC.

The count of this clone is one. V and J are TRBV4-3 and TRBJ1-1, with D perhaps TRBD1 (5 bases). CDR1 is LGHNA and CDR2 is YSLEER in the germline V gene. The V end lost 0 bases, the J end lost 4 bases, and 15 bases lay between the germline ends. The CDR3 is 16 amino acids. CDR3 in amino acids: CASSQDSLGEGTEAFF. The CDR3 bases are TGCGCCAGCAGCCAAGATAGCTTAGGGGAGGGCACTGAAGCTTTCTTT.

The chain joins TRBV5-4 to TRBJ2-7; 9 bases fit TRBD1. The ends lost 7 bases at V and 6 bases at J; junction bases unmatched: 11. The CDR3 loop spans 14 amino acids. The germline gives CDR1 SGHNT, CDR2 YYREEE (reference sequence). CDR3 sequence: CASARGTGSSEQYF. The CDR3 DNA is TGTGCCAGCGCGCGGGGGACAGGGAGTTCCGAGCAGTACTTC.